This T cell receptor beta chain emerged from a study of blood T cell repertoires in COVID-19. Study in general: Nucleic acid was either cDNA or gDNA, and it came from T cells, B-cell-depleted T cells, or PBMCs.

With 3 bases removed from V and 6 bases from J, the gap between germline ends came to 9 bases. CDR3 length: 13 amino acids. Germline assignment: CDR1 LGHNA and CDR2 YNFKEQ. Authors' data handling: For nucleated cells, counts were estimated from reference gene primer amplification. Profiling relied on immunoSEQ multiplex PCR, and the TCRdb table lists in-frame clones only, not all of them. For V, J and clone size, that table is used; D and trimming come from the DNA. The data contain roughly 230,000 clones, 70% to 90% of them singletons. Sequenced sample: peripheral blood. The receptor's source is a woman aged 60 to 75 with active or convalescent COVID-19. The chain joins TRBV4-2 to TRBJ1-5; no reliable D call. This CDR3 reads CASSQGLGQPQHF. The CDR3 nucleotides read TGTGCCAGCAGCCAGGGTCTAGGTCAGCCCCAGCATTTT.